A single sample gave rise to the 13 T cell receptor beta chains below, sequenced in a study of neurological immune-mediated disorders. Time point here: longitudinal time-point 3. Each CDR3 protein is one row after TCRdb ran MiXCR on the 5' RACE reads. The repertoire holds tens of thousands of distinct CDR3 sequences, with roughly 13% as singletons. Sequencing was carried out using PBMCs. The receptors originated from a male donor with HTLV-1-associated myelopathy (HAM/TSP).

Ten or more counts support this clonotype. CDR3 region: CASRHDRLPGGYTF. The CDR3 region has the DNA TGTGCCAGCAGGCATGATCGACTACCCGGGGGCTACACCTTC. The rearrangement links TRBV5-6 to TRBJ1-2; no definite D call. The CDR3 has 14 amino acids. V was clipped by 5 bases and J by 8 bases, with 19 bases between them. Germline CDR1 reads SGHDT; CDR2 reads YYEEEE.

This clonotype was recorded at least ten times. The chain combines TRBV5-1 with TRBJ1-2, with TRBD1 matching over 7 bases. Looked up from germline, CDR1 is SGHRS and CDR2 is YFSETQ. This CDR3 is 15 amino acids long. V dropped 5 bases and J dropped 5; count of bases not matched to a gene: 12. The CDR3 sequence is CASRTGPQGIYGYTF. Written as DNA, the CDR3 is TGCGCCAGCAGGACAGGGCCACAGGGGATATATGGCTACACCTTC.

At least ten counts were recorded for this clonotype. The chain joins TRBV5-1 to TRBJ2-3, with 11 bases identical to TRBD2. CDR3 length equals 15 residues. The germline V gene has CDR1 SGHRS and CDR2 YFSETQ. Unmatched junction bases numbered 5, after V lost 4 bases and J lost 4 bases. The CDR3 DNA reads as TGCGCCAGCAGCCAACTAGCGGGGGCTTCAGATACGCAGTATTTT. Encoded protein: CASSQLAGASDTQYF. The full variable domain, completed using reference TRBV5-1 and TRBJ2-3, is KAGVTQTPRYLIKTRGQQVTLSCSPISGHRSVSWYQQTPGQGLQFLFEYFSETQRNKGNFPGRFSGRQFSNSRSEMNVSTLELGDSALYLCASSQLAGASDTQYFGPGTRLTVL.

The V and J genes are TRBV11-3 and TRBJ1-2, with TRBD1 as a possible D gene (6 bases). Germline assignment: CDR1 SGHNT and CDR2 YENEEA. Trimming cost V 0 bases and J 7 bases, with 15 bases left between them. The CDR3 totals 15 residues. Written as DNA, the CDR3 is TGTGCCAGCAGCTTAGAGCCAGGGGAAGATCGTGGCTACACCTTC. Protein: CASSLEPGEDRGYTF. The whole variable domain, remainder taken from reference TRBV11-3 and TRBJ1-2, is EAGVVQSPRYKIIEKKQPVAFWCNPISGHNTLYWYLQNLGQGPELLIRYENEEAVDDSQLPKDRFSAERLKGVDSTLKIQPAELGDSAVYLCASSLEPGEDRGYTFGSGTRLTVV.

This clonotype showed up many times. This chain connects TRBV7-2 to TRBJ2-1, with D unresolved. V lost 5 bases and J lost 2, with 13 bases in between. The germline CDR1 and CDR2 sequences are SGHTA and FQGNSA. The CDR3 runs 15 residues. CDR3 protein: CASSPPQRPYNEQFF. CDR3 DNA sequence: TGTGCCAGCAGCCCCCCCCAGAGGCCCTACAATGAGCAGTTCTTC.

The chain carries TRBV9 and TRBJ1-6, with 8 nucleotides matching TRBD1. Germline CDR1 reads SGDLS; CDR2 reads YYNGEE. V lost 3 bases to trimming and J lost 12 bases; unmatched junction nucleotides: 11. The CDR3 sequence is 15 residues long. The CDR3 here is CASSADRAAGGPLHF. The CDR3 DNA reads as TGTGCCAGCAGCGCGGACAGGGCGGCGGGCGGACCCCTCCACTTT.

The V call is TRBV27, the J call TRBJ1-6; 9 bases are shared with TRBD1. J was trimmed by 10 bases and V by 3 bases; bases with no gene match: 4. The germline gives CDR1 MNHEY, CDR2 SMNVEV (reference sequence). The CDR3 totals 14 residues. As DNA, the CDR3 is TGTGCCAGCAGTTTTGGGGACAGGGACTCACCCCTCCACTTT. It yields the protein CASSFGDRDSPLHF.

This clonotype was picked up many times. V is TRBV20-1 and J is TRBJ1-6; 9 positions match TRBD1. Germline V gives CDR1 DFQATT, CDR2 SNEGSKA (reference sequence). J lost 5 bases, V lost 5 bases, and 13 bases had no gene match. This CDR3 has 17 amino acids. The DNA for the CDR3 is TGCAGTGCTTATCTTCCGTACAGGGGGCAAGATAATTCACCCCTCCACTTT. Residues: CSAYLPYRGQDNSPLHF.

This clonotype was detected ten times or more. CDR3 in DNA: TGTGCCAGCAGCCCCCAAGCGGGGGAAAAATACAATGAGCAGTTCTTC. Protein: CASSPQAGEKYNEQFF. The chain recombines TRBV5-6 with TRBJ2-1, with 8 bases lining up with TRBD2. Trimming at V came to 4 bases and at J to 4 bases, leaving 10 bases not matched to a gene. CDR1 and CDR2 from the germline V gene are SGHDT and YYEEEE. The CDR3 runs 16 residues. Combining the CDR3 with reference TRBV5-6 and TRBJ2-1 gives the whole variable domain DAGVTQSPTHLIKTRGQQVTLRCSPKSGHDTVSWYQQALGQGPQFIFQYYEEEERQRGNFPDRFSGHQFPNYSSELNVNALLLGDSALYLCASSPQAGEKYNEQFFGPGTRLTVL.

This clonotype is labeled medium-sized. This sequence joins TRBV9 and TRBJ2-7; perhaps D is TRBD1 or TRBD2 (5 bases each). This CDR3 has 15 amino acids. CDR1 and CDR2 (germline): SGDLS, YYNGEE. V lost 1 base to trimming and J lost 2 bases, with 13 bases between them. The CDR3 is CASSVRDGKTYEQYF. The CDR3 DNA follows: TGTGCCAGCAGCGTACGGGACGGAAAAACCTACGAGCAGTACTTC.

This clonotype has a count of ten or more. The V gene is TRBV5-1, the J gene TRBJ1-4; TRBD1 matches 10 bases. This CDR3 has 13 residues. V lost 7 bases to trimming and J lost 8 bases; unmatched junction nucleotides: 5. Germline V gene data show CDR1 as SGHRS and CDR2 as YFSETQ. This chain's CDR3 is CASSTGGQEKLFF. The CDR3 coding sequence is TGCGCCAGCTCGACAGGGGGCCAAGAAAAACTGTTTTTT.

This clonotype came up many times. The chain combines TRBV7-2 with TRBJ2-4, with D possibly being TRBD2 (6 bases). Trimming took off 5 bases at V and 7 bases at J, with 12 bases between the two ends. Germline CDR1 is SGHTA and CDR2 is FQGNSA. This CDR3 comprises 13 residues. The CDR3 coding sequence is TGTGCCAGCAGCCATCCTGGGGGGAACATTCAGTACTTC. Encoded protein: CASSHPGGNIQYF.

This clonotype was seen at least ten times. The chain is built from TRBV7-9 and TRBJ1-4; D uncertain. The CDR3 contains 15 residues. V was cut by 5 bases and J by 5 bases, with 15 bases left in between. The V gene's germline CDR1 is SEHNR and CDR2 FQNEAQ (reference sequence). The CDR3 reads CASSPSWVSNEKLFF. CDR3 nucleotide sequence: TGTGCCAGCAGCCCCTCATGGGTTTCCAATGAAAAACTGTTTTTT.